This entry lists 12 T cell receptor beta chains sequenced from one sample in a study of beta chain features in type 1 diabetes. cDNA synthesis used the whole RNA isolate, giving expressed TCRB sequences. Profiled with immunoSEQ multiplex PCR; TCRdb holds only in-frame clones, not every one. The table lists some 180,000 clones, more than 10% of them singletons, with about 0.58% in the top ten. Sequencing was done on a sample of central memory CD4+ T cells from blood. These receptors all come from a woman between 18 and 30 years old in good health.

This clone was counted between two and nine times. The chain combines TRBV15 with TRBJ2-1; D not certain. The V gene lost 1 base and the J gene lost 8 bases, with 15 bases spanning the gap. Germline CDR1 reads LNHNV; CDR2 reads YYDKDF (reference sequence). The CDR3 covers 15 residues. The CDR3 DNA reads TGTGCCACCAGCAGAGCTGCTATCGGTGAGGATGAGCAGTTCTTC. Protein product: CATSRAAIGEDEQFF.

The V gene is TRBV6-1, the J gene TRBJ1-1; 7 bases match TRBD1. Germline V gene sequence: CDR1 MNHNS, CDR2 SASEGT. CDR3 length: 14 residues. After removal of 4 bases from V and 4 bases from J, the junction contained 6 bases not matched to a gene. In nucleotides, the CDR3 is TGTGCCAGCAGTGGGACAGGAGGGCTCACTGAAGCTTTCTTT. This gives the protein CASSGTGGLTEAFF.

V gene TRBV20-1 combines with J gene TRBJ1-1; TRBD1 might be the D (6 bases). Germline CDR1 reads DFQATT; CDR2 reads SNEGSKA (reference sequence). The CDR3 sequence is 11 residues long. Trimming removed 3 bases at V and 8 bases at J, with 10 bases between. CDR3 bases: TGCAGTGCTAGGGGCAGGGGAGAAGCTTTCTTT. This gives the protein CSARGRGEAFF.

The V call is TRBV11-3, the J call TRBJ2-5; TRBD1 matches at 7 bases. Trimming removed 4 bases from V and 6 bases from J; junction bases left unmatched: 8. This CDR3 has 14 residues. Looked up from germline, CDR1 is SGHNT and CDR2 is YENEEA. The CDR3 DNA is TGTGCCAGCAGCTCCAACAGGGGCGCGAAGACCCAGTACTTC. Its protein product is CASSSNRGAKTQYF. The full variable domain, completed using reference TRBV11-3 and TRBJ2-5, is EAGVVQSPRYKIIEKKQPVAFWCNPISGHNTLYWYLQNLGQGPELLIRYENEEAVDDSQLPKDRFSAERLKGVDSTLKIQPAELGDSAVYLCASSSNRGAKTQYFGPGTRLLVL.

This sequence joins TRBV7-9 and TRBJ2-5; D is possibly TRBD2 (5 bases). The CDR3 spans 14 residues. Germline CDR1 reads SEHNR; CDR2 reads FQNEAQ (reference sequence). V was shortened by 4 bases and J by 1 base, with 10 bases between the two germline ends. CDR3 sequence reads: CASSSRVPQETQYF. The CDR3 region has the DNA TGTGCCAGCAGCTCGAGGGTACCCCAAGAGACCCAGTACTTC.

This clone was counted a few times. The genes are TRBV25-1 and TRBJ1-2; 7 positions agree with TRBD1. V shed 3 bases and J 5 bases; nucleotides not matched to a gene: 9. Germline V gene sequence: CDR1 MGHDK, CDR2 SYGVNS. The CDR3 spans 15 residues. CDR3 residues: CASSETRGPRYGYTF. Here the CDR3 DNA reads TGTGCCAGCAGTGAGACAAGGGGGCCTAGGTATGGCTACACCTTC.

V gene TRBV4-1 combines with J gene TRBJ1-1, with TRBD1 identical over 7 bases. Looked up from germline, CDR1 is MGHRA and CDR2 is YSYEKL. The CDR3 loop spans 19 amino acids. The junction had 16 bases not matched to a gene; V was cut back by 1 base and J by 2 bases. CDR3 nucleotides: TGCGCCAGCAGCCAAGGGGGGAATAAAGGGACAGCCATAAACACTGAAGCTTTCTTT. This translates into CASSQGGNKGTAINTEAFF.

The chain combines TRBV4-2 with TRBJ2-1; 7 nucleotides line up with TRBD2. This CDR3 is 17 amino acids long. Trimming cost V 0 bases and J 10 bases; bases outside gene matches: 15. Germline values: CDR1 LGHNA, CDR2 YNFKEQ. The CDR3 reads CASSQDLGSGALGEQFF. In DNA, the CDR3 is TGTGCCAGCAGCCAAGATCTCGGGAGCGGGGCCCTGGGAGAGCAGTTCTTC.

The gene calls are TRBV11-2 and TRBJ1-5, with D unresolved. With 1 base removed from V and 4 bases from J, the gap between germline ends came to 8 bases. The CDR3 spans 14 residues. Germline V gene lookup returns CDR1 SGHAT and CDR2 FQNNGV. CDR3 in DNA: TGTGCCAGCAGCTTAGGCGGAATGAATCAGCCCCAGCATTTT. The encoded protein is CASSLGGMNQPQHF.

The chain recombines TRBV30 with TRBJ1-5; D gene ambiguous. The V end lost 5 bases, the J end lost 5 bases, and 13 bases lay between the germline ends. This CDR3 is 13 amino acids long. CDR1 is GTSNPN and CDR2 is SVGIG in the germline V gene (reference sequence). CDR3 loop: CAWGLGGYQPQHF. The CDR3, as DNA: TGTGCCTGGGGACTCGGAGGATATCAGCCCCAGCATTTT. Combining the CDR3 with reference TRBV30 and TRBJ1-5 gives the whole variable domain SQTIHQWPATLVQPVGSPLSLECTVEGTSNPNLYWYRQAAGRGLQLLFYSVGIGQISSEVPQNLSASRPQDRQFILSSKKLLLSDSGFYLCAWGLGGYQPQHFGDGTRLSIL.

The CDR3 DNA sequence: TGTGCCAGCAGCTTAAACGCGGGCCCTTACAATGAGCAGTTCTTC. Translation: CASSLNAGPYNEQFF. V usage is TRBV7-2 and J usage is TRBJ2-1, with D perhaps TRBD2 (5 bases). Trimming cost V 2 bases and J 4 bases, with 12 bases left between them. The CDR3 loop spans 15 amino acids. Germline V gene lookup returns CDR1 SGHTA and CDR2 FQGNSA.

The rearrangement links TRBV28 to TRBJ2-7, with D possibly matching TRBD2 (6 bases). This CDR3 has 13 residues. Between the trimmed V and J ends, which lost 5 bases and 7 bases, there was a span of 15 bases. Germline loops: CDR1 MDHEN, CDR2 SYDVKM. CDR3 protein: CASSITSREEQYF. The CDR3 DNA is TGTGCCAGCAGTATCACGAGCCGGGAGGAGCAGTACTTC.